The next 30 T cell receptor beta chains were all read from a single sample in a study of T cells in Graves' hyperthyroidism and ophthalmopathy. The TCR beta CDR3 regions underwent amplification using RNA transcripts as the source. Initially, a first-round RT-PCR of the TCR CDR3 employed the HTBI primer set. A single record per CDR3 protein comes from TCRdb applying MiXCR to the multiplex PCR reads. The sample shows about 400,000 distinct CDR3 sequences, more than 13% of them seen only once. Specimen: blood. The receptor set was obtained from a man between 50 and 59 years old with Graves' ophthalmopathy.

This clonotype was seen repeatedly, ten times or more. V gene TRBV20-1 combines with J gene TRBJ2-2; 7 bases are a match to TRBD2. V trimming: 2 bases; J trimming: 6 bases; junction bases outside the gene matches: 6. This CDR3 comprises 14 residues. Germline CDR1 is DFQATT and CDR2 is SNEGSKA (reference sequence). CDR3 bases: TGCAGTGCTAGACCCCTGAGCGGGGCCGGGGAGCTGTTTTTT. It specifies CSARPLSGAGELFF.

This clonotype appeared many times. The chain carries TRBV12-3 or TRBV12-4 and TRBJ1-1, with a tentative D call TRBD1 (5 bases). V dropped 8 bases and J dropped 5 bases, with 18 bases sitting between them. This CDR3 spans 14 amino acids. The CDR3 region is CASLFRVWGTEAFF. The CDR3 DNA sequence: TGTGCCAGCCTGTTCAGGGTGTGGGGAACTGAAGCTTTCTTT.

In this sample, this clonotype turned up many times. The J gene is TRBJ1-1, the V gene TRBV29-1; 11 bases are a match to TRBD1. The germline V gene has CDR1 SQVTM and CDR2 ANQGSEA. V lost 7 bases and J lost 4; bases outside the gene matches: 5. The CDR3 is made up of 13 amino acids. CDR3 coding DNA: TGCAGCGCTGGACAGGGGGCGGTCACTGAAGCTTTCTTT. Translating gives CSAGQGAVTEAFF.

This clonotype was observed at least ten times. The chain couples TRBV3-1 to TRBJ2-3; TRBD2 matches at 12 bases. Per the germline V gene, CDR1 is LGHDT and CDR2 is YNNKEL (reference sequence). The CDR3 has 17 residues. After removal of 0 bases from V and 8 bases from J, the junction contained 9 bases not matched to a gene. The CDR3 reads CASSQEGLAGAQSTQYF. The CDR3 region has the DNA TGTGCCAGCAGCCAAGAGGGACTAGCGGGTGCGCAGAGTACGCAGTATTTT.

This clonotype showed up just a few times. CDR3 sequence (DNA): TGTGCCAGTTGCGGGAGGGCGCCCGGGGAGCTGTTTTTT. Translation gives CASCGRAPGELFF. This chain connects TRBV6-1 to TRBJ2-2; 9 bases are a match to TRBD2. The CDR3 spans 13 residues. V shed 9 bases and J 6 bases; nucleotides not matched to a gene: 5. Germline lookup yields CDR1 MNHNS and CDR2 SASEGT.

This clonotype has a handful of counts. The chain combines TRBV18 with TRBJ1-5; the D is unclear. The CDR3 loop spans 14 amino acids. The germline gives CDR1 KGHSH, CDR2 LQKENI. Trimming shortened V by 0 bases and J by 5 bases, and 8 bases separated the two germline ends. The CDR3 nucleotides read TGTGCCAGCTCACCACCAAGCCTCGATCAGCCCCAGCATTTT. It is translated as CASSPPSLDQPQHF.

This clonotype occurred many times. The J gene is TRBJ2-7, the V gene TRBV18; D ambiguous. V dropped 6 bases and J dropped 4 bases, with 13 bases sitting between them. This CDR3 has 13 residues. In germline, CDR1 is KGHSH, CDR2 LQKENI. CDR3 nucleotides: TGTGCCAGCTCCCTTGACCCGCTATACGAGCAGTACTTC. It specifies CASSLDPLYEQYF.

This clonotype appeared many times. J is TRBJ2-5 and V is TRBV6-5, with no clear D. Per germline, CDR1 MNHEY and CDR2 SVGAGI. V was clipped by 0 bases and J by 5 bases, with 7 bases between them. The CDR3 has 13 residues. CDR3 bases: TGTGCCAGCAGTTACTCCGGTGGGGAGACCCAGTACTTC. Translated, it gives CASSYSGGETQYF.

The rearrangement joins TRBV7-9 to TRBJ1-4; 9 positions match TRBD1. This CDR3 region has 14 residues. With 4 bases clipped from V and 8 bases from J, the junction kept 5 bases outside the gene matches. Germline-derived CDR1 and CDR2 are SEHNR and FQNEAQ (reference sequence). The CDR3 here is CASSSDRGLEKLFF. The CDR3 nucleotides read TGTGCCAGCAGCTCGGACAGGGGCCTAGAAAAACTGTTTTTT.

The rearrangement joins TRBV14 to TRBJ1-6; D remains unclear. CDR1 and CDR2 from the germline V gene are SGHDN and FVKESK. The CDR3 consists of 14 residues. Trimming took 4 bases from V and 2 from J, leaving 6 bases between them. The CDR3 sequence: CASSLAAYNSPLHF. CDR3 sequence (DNA): TGTGCCAGCAGCCTGGCAGCCTATAATTCACCCCTCCACTTT.

This clonotype was seen repeatedly, ten times or more. This chain joins TRBV3-1 and TRBJ2-1, with D tentatively TRBD2 (6 bases). Trimming shortened V by 4 bases and J by 9 bases, and 7 bases separated the two germline ends. The CDR3 spans 11 residues. Germline lookup yields CDR1 LGHDT and CDR2 YNNKEL (reference sequence). The CDR3 region has the DNA TGTGCCAGCAGCCCCGGGGGTGAGCAGTTCTTC. This sequence encodes CASSPGGEQFF.

This clonotype has at least ten counts. J is TRBJ2-7 and V is TRBV27, with D hard to call. The germline gives CDR1 MNHEY, CDR2 SMNVEV (reference sequence). V was cut by 2 bases and J by 4 bases, with 15 bases left in between. The CDR3 has 15 residues. The DNA for the CDR3 is TGTGCCAGCAGTTTAAGTGTGGGCGCCGGGTACGAGCAGTACTTC. This encodes CASSLSVGAGYEQYF.

The chain recombines TRBV4-1 with TRBJ2-1; D call uncertain. Per the germline V gene, CDR1 is MGHRA and CDR2 is YSYEKL. V was shortened by 1 base and J by 6 bases, with 7 bases between the two germline ends. CDR3 size: 13 residues. CDR3 amino acids: CASSQGSGNEQFF. The DNA of the CDR3 is TGCGCCAGCAGCCAAGGTTCTGGCAATGAGCAGTTCTTC.

This clonotype has at least ten counts. J is TRBJ1-1 and V is TRBV7-9; 9 nucleotides line up with TRBD1. This CDR3 spans 14 amino acids. Germline V gene data show CDR1 as SEHNR and CDR2 as FQNEAQ (reference sequence). The V segment lost 5 bases and the J segment 4 bases; nucleotides outside the gene matches: 5. CDR3 sequence reads: CASSRQGGLTEAFF. Written as DNA, the CDR3 is TGTGCCAGCAGCCGACAGGGGGGTCTCACTGAAGCTTTCTTT.

This clonotype was found many times. This chain links TRBV11-2 with TRBJ2-2, with D unclear. The CDR3 loop spans 14 amino acids. Trimming took off 6 bases at V and 4 bases at J, with 12 bases between the two ends. The germline CDR1 and CDR2 sequences are SGHAT and FQNNGV. CDR3 region: CASRSMRGTGELFF. The CDR3 DNA reads as TGTGCCAGCAGATCTATGCGAGGCACCGGGGAGCTGTTTTTT.

This clonotype was seen ten or more times. This sequence joins TRBV3-1 and TRBJ2-7, with TRBD2 matching 10 bases. CDR3 length: 16 amino acids. The junction had 10 bases not matched to a gene; V was cut back by 4 bases and J by 4 bases. Germline V CDR1 and CDR2: LGHDT, YNNKEL (reference sequence). CDR3 in amino acids: CASSPLAGAGVYEQYF. DNA for the CDR3: TGTGCCAGCAGCCCCCTAGCGGGAGCAGGGGTTTACGAGCAGTACTTC.

This clonotype has ten or more counts. The chain joins TRBV3-1 to TRBJ2-3; no reliable D call. CDR1 is LGHDT and CDR2 is YNNKEL in the germline V gene (reference sequence). With 10 bases removed from V and 5 bases from J, the gap between germline ends came to 7 bases. The CDR3 loop spans 10 amino acids. CDR3 in amino acids: CATGLDTQYF. The CDR3 nucleotides are TGTGCCACTGGGTTAGATACGCAGTATTTT.

The chain combines TRBV7-9 with TRBJ1-2, with D possibly matching TRBD1 (6 bases). The CDR3 has 16 residues. Germline V gives CDR1 SEHNR, CDR2 FQNEAQ (reference sequence). Trimming left V 4 bases short and J 0 bases short, with 15 bases between. Here the CDR3 reads CASSSTLGQTNYGYTF. The DNA for the CDR3 is TGTGCCAGCAGCTCCACCCTTGGACAGACTAACTATGGCTACACCTTC.

This clonotype has just one count. The chain joins TRBV27 to TRBJ1-5, with no clear D. CDR1 is MNHEY, CDR2 SMNVEV, per germline (reference sequence). This CDR3 is 14 amino acids long. The V and J ends lost 3 bases and 4 bases respectively, with 10 bases between them. Here the CDR3 reads CASSFDFGNQPQHF. In DNA, the CDR3 is TGTGCCAGCAGTTTCGATTTTGGAAATCAGCCCCAGCATTTT.

J is TRBJ2-5 and V is TRBV11-2; D is uncertain. This CDR3 is 15 amino acids long. Germline CDR1 is SGHAT and CDR2 is FQNNGV. V lost 8 bases, J lost 5 bases, and 21 bases lay in between. CDR3 nucleotides: TGTGCCAGCCGAGATCGAAGGGTTCCTAGGGAGACCCAGTACTTC. Its translation: CASRDRRVPRETQYF. The entire variable domain, with the rest obtained from reference TRBV11-2 and TRBJ2-5, is as follows: EAGVAQSPRYKIIEKRQSVAFWCNPISGHATLYWYQQILGQGPKLLIQFQNNGVVDDSQLPKDRFSAERLKGVDSTLKIQPAKLEDSAVYLCASRDRRVPRETQYFGPGTRLLVL.

The rearrangement links TRBV5-6 to TRBJ2-4, with 10 bases aligning to TRBD1. Germline values: CDR1 SGHDT, CDR2 YYEEEE. CDR3 length: 17 residues. V gave up 6 bases and J gave up 7 bases; unmatched junction bases: 16. The CDR3 is CASTKDAGDRGPNIQYF. For the CDR3, the DNA is TGTGCCAGCACTAAGGACGCAGGAGACAGGGGGCCCAACATTCAGTACTTC.

There are a few counts of this clonotype. The chain couples TRBV5-1 to TRBJ2-7; D gene ambiguous. This CDR3 has 13 amino acids. Germline-derived CDR1 and CDR2 are SGHRS and YFSETQ. Between the trimmed V and J ends, which lost 8 bases and 6 bases, there was a span of 18 bases. The CDR3 here is CASGSSSLAEQYF. The CDR3 DNA reads as TGCGCCAGTGGTTCTAGTTCTTTGGCCGAGCAGTACTTC.

This clonotype was counted many times. V and J are TRBV28 and TRBJ2-5, with 7 bases matching TRBD1. Per germline, CDR1 MDHEN and CDR2 SYDVKM. This CDR3 is built from 13 residues. Losses at the gene ends were 5 bases for V and 3 bases for J; bases not matched to a gene: 3. The CDR3 reads CASSTGVEETQYF. The CDR3 nucleotides are TGTGCCAGCAGTACAGGGGTAGAAGAGACCCAGTACTTC. The whole variable domain, remainder taken from reference TRBV28 and TRBJ2-5, is DVKVTQSSRYLVKRTGEKVFLECVQDMDHENMFWYRQDPGLGLRLIYFSYDVKMKEKGDIPEGYSVSREKKERFSLILESASTNQTSMYLCASSTGVEETQYFGPGTRLLVL.

There are many counts of this clonotype. At one end, the junction sequence differs from germline, possibly due to a read error. V gene TRBV7-9 combines with J gene TRBJ2-5; D ambiguous. The CDR3 loop spans 12 amino acids. Germline loops: CDR1 SEHNR, CDR2 FQNEAQ (reference sequence). Written as DNA, the CDR3 is TGTGCCAGCAACTTAAACCAAGAGACCCAGTACTTC. Its protein is CASNLNQETQYF.

This clonotype has at least ten counts. J is TRBJ2-5 and V is TRBV5-5, with a tentative D call TRBD2 (6 bases). The CDR3 runs to 15 residues. From germline, CDR1 is SGHKS and CDR2 YYEKEE (reference sequence). Trimming left V 0 bases short and J 5 bases short, with 14 bases between. The CDR3 protein is CASSLGGTAGETQYF. In nucleotides, the CDR3 is TGTGCCAGCAGCTTGGGCGGGACGGCCGGGGAGACCCAGTACTTC.

This clonotype has a count of ten or more. Written as DNA, the CDR3 is TGCGCCAGCAGCCAAGATAGGAGGAGCAATCAGCCCCAGCATTTT. Its protein product is CASSQDRRSNQPQHF. The chain combines TRBV4-1 with TRBJ1-5; D is unresolved. The CDR3 spans 15 residues. The V and J ends lost 0 bases and 1 base respectively, with 7 bases between them. Germline CDR1 reads MGHRA; CDR2 reads YSYEKL.

The chain joins TRBV4-1 to TRBJ2-1; 9 nucleotides agree with TRBD2. The germline CDR1 and CDR2 sequences are MGHRA and YSYEKL. The CDR3 has 16 amino acids. V dropped 2 bases and J dropped 12; count of bases not matched to a gene: 14. Here the CDR3 reads CASSQFALAGPLGQFF. In DNA, the CDR3 is TGCGCCAGCAGCCAATTTGCGCTAGCGGGACCCCTTGGGCAGTTCTTC.

This clonotype has just a few counts. The V call is TRBV5-1, the J call TRBJ2-2; D unclear. This CDR3 has 15 amino acids. In germline, CDR1 is SGHRS, CDR2 YFSETQ. The V gene lost 5 bases and the J gene lost 2 bases, with 13 bases spanning the gap. CDR3 in DNA: TGCGCCAGCAGGGTCGCTGGGATTAACACCGGGGAGCTGTTTTTT. Translation: CASRVAGINTGELFF.

This clonotype was found many times. In DNA, the CDR3 is TGTGCCAGCAGTTTATTCGGGTCTACTAGCGGGACCCACGAGCAGTACTTC. The encoded protein is CASSLFGSTSGTHEQYF. The chain employs TRBV27 and TRBJ2-7; 10 bases map to TRBD2. The V and J ends lost 1 base and 5 bases, in that order; junction bases with no gene match: 11. The CDR3 runs to 17 residues. Germline V gives CDR1 MNHEY, CDR2 SMNVEV (reference sequence).

This clonotype was detected many times. The rearrangement joins TRBV20-1 to TRBJ1-1, with D perhaps TRBD1 (5 bases). This CDR3 is 13 amino acids long. Trimming cost V 5 bases and J 2 bases, with 12 bases left between them. Germline assignment: CDR1 DFQATT and CDR2 SNEGSKA (reference sequence). CDR3 residues: CSAQQVTNTEAFF. The CDR3 nucleotides are TGCAGTGCTCAACAGGTTACCAACACTGAAGCTTTCTTT.